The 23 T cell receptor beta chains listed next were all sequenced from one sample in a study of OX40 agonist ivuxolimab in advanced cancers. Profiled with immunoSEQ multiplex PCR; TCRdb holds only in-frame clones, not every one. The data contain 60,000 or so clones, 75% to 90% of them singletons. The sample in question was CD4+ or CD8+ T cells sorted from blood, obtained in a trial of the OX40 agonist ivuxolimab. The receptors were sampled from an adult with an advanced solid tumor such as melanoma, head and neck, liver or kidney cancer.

The CDR3 nucleotides read TGTGCCAGCAGCCCTCAACTGACAGGGGGTGCTCAGCCCCAGCATTTT. It codes for CASSPQLTGGAQPQHF. The chain is built from TRBV7-2 and TRBJ1-5; 9 bases are a match to TRBD1. Germline V gene data show CDR1 as SGHTA and CDR2 as FQGNSA. V dropped 5 bases and J dropped 6; count of bases not matched to a gene: 11. The CDR3 has 16 amino acids.

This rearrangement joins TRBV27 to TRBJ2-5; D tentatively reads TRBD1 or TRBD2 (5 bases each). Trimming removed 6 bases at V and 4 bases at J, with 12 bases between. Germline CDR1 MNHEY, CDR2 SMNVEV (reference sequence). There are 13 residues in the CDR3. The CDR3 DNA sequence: TGTGCCAGCAGGCAGCTGGGGGTAGAGACCCAGTACTTC. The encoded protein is CASRQLGVETQYF.

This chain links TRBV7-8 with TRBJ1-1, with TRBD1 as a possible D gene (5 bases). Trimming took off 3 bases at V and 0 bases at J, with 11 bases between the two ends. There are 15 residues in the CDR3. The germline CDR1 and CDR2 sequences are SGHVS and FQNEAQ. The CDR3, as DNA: TGTGCCAGCAGCTTGCTGACAGAGATGAACACTGAAGCTTTCTTT. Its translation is CASSLLTEMNTEAFF.

CDR3 residues: CASDPDRGGYTF. In DNA, the CDR3 is TGTGCCAGCGACCCGGACAGGGGCGGCTACACCTTC. The chain carries TRBV2 and TRBJ1-2, with 9 bases that match TRBD1. Germline trimming cut 8 bases from V and 8 bases from J; bases unmatched to any gene: 6. The CDR3 is 12 amino acids. Germline CDR1 is SNHLY and CDR2 is FYNNEI.

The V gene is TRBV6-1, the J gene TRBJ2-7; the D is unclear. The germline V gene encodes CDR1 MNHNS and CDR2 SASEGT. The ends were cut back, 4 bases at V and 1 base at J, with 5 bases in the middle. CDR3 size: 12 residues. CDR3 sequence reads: CASSVYSYEQYF. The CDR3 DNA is TGTGCCAGCAGTGTCTATTCCTACGAGCAGTACTTC.

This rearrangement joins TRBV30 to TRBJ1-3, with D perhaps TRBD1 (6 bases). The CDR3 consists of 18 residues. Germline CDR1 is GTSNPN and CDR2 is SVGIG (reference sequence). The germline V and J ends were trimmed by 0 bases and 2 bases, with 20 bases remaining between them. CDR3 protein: CAWSVPWGGPQTGNTIYF. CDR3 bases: TGTGCCTGGAGTGTTCCTTGGGGGGGCCCCCAAACTGGAAACACCATATATTTT.

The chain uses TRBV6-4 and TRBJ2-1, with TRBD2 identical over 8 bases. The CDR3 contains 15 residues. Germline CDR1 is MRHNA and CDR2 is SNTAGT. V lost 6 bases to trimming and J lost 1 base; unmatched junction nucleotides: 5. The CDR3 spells CASSFERGSYNEQFF. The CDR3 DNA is TGTGCCAGCAGCTTCGAGCGGGGGTCCTACAATGAGCAGTTCTTC.

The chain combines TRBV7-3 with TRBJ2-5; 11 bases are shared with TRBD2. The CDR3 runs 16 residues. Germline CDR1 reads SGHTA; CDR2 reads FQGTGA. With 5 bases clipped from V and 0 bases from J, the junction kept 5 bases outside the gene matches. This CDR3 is CASSPLAGGNQETQYF. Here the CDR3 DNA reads TGTGCCAGCAGCCCCCTAGCGGGGGGCAACCAAGAGACCCAGTACTTC.

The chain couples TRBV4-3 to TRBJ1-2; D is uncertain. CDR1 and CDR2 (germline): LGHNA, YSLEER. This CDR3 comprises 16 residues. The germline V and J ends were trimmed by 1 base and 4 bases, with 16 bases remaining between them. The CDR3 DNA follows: TGCGCCAGCAGCCAAGTTTCCCGTCCGGGCGGCTATGGCTACACCTTC. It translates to CASSQVSRPGGYGYTF.

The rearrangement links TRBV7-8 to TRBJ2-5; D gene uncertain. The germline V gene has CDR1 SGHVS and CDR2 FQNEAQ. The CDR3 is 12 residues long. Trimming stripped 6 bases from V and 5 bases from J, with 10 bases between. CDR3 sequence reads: CASSQLRETQYF. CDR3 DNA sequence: TGTGCCAGCAGTCAACTCCGGGAGACCCAGTACTTC.

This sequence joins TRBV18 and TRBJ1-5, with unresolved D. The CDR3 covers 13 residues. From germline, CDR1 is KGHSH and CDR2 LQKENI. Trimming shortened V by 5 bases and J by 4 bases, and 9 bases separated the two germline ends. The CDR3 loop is CASSIQENQPQHF. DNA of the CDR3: TGTGCCAGCTCAATCCAGGAGAATCAGCCCCAGCATTTT.

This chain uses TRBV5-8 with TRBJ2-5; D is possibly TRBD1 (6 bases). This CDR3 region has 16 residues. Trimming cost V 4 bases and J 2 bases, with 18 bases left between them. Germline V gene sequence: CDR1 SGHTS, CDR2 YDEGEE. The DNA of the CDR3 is TGTGCCAGCAGCAATACAGGGATGGGGCGTCAAGAGACCCAGTACTTC. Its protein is CASSNTGMGRQETQYF.

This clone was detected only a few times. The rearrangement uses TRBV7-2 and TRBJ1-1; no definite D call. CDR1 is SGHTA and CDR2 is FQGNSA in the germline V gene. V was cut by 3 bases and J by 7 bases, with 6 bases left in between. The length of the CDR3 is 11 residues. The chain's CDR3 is CASSLRREAFF. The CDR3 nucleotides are TGTGCCAGCAGCTTGAGGCGTGAAGCTTTCTTT.

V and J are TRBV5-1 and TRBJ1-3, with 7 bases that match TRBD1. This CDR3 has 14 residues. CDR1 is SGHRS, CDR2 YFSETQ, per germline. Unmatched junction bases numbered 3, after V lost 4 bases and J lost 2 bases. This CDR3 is CASSPTGAGNTIYF. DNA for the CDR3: TGCGCCAGCAGCCCCACAGGGGCTGGAAACACCATATATTTT. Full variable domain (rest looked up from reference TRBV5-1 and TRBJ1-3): KAGVTQTPRYLIKTRGQQVTLSCSPISGHRSVSWYQQTPGQGLQFLFEYFSETQRNKGNFPGRFSGRQFSNSRSEMNVSTLELGDSALYLCASSPTGAGNTIYFGEGSWLTVV.

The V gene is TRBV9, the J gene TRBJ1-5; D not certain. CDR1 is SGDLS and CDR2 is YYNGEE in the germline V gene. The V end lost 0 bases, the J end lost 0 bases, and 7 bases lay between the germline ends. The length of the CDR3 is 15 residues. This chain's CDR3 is CASSVDGYSNQPQHF. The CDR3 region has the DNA TGTGCCAGCAGCGTAGATGGGTATAGCAATCAGCCCCAGCATTTT.

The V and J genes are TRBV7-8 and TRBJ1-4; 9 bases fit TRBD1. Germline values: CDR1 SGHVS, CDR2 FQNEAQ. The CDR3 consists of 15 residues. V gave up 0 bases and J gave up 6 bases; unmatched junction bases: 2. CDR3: CASSLAGQGDEKLFF. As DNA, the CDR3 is TGTGCCAGCAGCTTAGCGGGACAGGGTGATGAAAAACTGTTTTTT.

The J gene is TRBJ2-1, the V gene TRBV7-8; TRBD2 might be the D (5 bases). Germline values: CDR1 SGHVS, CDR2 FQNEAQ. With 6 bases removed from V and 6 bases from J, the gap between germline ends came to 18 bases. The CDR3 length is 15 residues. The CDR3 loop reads CASRLDSTRGNEQFF. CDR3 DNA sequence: TGTGCCAGCAGATTGGACTCTACCAGAGGCAATGAGCAGTTCTTC.

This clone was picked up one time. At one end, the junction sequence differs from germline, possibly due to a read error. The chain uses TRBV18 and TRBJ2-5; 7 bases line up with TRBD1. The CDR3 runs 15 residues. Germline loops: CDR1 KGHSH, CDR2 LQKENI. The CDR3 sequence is CASSPPHRGQEAQYF. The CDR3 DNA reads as TGTGCCAGCTCACCTCCGCACAGGGGACAAGAGGCCCAGTACTTC.

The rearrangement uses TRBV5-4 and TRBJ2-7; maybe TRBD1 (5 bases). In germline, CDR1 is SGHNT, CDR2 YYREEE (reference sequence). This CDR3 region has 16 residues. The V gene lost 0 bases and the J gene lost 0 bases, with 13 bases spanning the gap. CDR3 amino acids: CASSLGSTAYSYEQYF. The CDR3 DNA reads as TGTGCCAGCAGCTTGGGTTCGACAGCCTACTCCTACGAGCAGTACTTC.

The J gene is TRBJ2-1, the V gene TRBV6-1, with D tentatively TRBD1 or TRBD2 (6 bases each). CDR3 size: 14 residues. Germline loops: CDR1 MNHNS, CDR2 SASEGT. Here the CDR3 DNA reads TGTGGAATCTCTGAACGAGGAGGGGGGAATGAGCAGTTCTTC. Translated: CGISERGGGNEQFF.

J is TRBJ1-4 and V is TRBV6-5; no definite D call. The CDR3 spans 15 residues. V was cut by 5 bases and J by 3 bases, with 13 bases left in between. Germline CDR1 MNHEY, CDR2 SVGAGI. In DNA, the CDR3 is TGTGCCAGCAGTGGTTTAACCCGGGCTAATGAAAAACTGTTTTTT. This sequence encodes CASSGLTRANEKLFF.

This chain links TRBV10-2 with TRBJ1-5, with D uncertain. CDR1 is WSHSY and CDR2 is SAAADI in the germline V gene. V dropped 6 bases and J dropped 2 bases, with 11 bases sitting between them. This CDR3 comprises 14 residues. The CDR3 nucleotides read TGCGCCAGCAGAGCAATTGGGGGCAATCAGCCCCAGCATTTT. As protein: CASRAIGGNQPQHF.

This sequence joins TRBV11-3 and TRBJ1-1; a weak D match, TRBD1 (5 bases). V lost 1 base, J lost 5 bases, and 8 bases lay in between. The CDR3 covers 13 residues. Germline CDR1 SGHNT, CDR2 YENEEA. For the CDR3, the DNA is TGTGCCAGCAGCTTAGCGGGGGAAACTGAAGCTTTCTTT. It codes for CASSLAGETEAFF.